This note documents a single TCR beta chain sequence. The data originate from a study of blood T cell repertoires in COVID-19. Measured with immunoSEQ multiplex PCR; TCRdb has only the in-frame clones, and not every one. The sample lists 100,000 to 150,000 clones; more than 70% were seen once. This clonotype originated in a man at least 80 years old with active or convalescent COVID-19. The sequenced sample consisted of peripheral blood.

The CDR3 bases are TGTGCCAGCAGCGCGGGACAGGGGAATAACTATGGCTACACCTTC. Amino acids: CASSAGQGNNYGYTF. V gene TRBV9 combines with J gene TRBJ1-2; 10 bases align to TRBD1. This CDR3 is built from 15 residues. The germline CDR1 and CDR2 sequences are SGDLS and YYNGEE. Germline trimming cut 3 bases from V and 1 base from J; bases unmatched to any gene: 3. The full variable domain, in which reference TRBV9 and TRBJ1-2 provide the parts outside the CDR3, is DSGVTQTPKHLITATGQRVTLRCSPRSGDLSVYWYQQSLDQGLQFLIQYYNGEERAKGNILERFSAQQFPDLHSELNLSSLELGDSALYFCASSAGQGNNYGYTFGSGTRLTVV.